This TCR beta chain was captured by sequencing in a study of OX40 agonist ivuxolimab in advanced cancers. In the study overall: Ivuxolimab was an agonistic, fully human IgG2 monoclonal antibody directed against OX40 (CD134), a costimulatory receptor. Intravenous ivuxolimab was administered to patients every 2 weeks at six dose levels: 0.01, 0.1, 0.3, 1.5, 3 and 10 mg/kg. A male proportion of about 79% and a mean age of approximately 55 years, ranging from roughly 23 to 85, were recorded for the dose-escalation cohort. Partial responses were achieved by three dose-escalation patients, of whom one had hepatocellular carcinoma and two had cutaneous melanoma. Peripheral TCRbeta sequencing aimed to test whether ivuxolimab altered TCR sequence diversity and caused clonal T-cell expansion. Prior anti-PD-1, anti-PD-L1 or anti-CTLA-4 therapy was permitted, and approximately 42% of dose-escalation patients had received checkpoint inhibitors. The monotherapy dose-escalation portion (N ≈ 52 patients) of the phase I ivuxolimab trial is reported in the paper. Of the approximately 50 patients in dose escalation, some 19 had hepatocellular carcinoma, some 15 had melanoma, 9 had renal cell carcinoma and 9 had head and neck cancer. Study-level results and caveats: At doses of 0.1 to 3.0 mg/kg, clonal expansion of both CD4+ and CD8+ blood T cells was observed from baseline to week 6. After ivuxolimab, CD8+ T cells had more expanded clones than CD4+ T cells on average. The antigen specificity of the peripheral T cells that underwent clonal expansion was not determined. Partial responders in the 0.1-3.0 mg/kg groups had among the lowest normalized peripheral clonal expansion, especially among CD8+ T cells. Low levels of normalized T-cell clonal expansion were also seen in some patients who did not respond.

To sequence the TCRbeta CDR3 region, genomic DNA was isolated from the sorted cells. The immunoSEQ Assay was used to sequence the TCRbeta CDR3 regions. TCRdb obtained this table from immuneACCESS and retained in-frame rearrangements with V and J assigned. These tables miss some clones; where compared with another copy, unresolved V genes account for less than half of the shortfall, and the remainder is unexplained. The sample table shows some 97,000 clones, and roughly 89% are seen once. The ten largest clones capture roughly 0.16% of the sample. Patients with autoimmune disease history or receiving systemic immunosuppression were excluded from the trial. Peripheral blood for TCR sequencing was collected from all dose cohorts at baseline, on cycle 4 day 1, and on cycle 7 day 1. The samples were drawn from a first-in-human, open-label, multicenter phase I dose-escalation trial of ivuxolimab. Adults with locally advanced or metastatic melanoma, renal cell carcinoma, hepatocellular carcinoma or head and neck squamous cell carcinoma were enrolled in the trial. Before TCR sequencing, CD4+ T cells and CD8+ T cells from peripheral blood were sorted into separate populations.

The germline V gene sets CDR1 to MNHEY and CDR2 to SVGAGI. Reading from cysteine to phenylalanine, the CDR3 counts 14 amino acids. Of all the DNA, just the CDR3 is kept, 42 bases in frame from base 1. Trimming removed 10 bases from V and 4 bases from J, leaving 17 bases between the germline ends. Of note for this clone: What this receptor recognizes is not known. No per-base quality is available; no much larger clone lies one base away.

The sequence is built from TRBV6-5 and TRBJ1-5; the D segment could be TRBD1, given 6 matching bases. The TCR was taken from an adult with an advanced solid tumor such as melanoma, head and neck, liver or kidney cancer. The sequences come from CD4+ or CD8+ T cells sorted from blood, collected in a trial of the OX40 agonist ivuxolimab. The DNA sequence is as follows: TGTGCCACCCGTGAGGGGGGAAGGAATCAGCCCCAGCATTTT. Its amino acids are CATREGGRNQPQHF.